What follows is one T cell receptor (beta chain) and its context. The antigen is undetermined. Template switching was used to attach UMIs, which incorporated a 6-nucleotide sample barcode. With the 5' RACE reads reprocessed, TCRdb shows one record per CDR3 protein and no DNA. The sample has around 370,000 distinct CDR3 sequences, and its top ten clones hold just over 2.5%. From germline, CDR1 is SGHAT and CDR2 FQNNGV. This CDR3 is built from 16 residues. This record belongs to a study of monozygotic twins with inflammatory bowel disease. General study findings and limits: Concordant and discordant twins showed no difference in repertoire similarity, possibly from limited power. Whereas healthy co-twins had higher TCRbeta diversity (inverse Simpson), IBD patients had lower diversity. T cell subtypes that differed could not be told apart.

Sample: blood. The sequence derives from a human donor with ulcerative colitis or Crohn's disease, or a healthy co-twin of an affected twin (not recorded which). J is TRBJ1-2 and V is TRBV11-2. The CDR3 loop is CASTPDGQAVLYGYTF.